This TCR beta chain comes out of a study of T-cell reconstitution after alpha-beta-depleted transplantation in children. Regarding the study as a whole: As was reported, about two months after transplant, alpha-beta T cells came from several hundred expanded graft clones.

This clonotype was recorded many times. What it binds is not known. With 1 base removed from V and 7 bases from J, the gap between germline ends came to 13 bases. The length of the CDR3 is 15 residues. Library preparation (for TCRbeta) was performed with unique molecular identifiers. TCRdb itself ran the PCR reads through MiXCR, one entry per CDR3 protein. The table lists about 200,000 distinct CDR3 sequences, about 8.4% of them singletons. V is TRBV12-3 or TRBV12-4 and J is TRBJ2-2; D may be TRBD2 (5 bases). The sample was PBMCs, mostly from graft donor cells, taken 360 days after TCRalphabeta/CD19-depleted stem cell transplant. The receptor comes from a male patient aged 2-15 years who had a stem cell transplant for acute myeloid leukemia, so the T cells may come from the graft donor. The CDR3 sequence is CASSLVAGLSGELFF. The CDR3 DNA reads TGTGCCAGCAGTTTAGTCGCGGGTTTGAGCGGGGAGCTGTTTTTT.